This T cell receptor beta chain came from a study of Ad26.COV2.S vaccination and SARS-CoV-2 variants. For the study at large: The study gave Ad26.COV2.S intramuscularly, once or twice 56 days apart.

Treatment described: roughly 19 received Ad26.COV2.S at low or high dose, single or two shots; roughly five received placebo; per-sample allocation not given. Day 63 after the first vaccine or placebo injection was the time point for sampling. Using immunoSEQ multiplex PCR, the repertoire was profiled, and TCRdb retains in-frame clones only, with some absent. The repertoire consists of roughly 500,000 clones, with around 85% occurring once and the leading ten covering about 13%. The CDR3 consists of 15 residues. The junction had 8 bases not matched to a gene; V was cut back by 3 bases and J by 3 bases. Germline V lookup: CDR1 SGHNT, CDR2 YYREEE (reference sequence).

The sequence derives from a person aged 18-65 years who received the Ad26.COV2.S COVID-19 vaccine or a placebo. The chain carries TRBV5-4 and TRBJ2-5, with 7 bases lining up with TRBD1. Sequencing was performed on peripheral blood, taken in a trial of Ad26.COV2.S vaccine versus placebo. CDR3 amino acids: CASSWATGTEETQYF. The DNA of the CDR3 is TGTGCCAGCAGCTGGGCCACCGGGACAGAAGAGACCCAGTACTTC.